This T cell receptor (beta chain) is drawn from a study of Ad26.COV2.S vaccination and SARS-CoV-2 variants. Treatment: around 19 received Ad26.COV2.S at low or high dose, single or two shots; about 5 received placebo; per-sample allocation not given. Day 63 after the first vaccine or placebo injection was the time point for sampling. The germline CDR1 and CDR2 sequences are SGDLS and YYNGEE. This CDR3 comprises 15 residues. Trimming stripped 3 bases from V and 1 base from J, with 13 bases between. General study points: Across vaccine and placebo recipients, the breadth of non-spike TCRs was similar. Total responses of T cells may have been underestimated by the analyses of TCR breadth and depth. Once vaccination had occurred, spike-specific CD8+ and CD4+ T cell responses reportedly showed substantial breadth.

Sequencing was performed with immunoSEQ multiplex PCR; in TCRdb, only in-frame clones are kept and a portion is missing. The table shows about 320,000 clones, with around 85% occurring only once. Comment on this clone: No antigen is known for it.

Here the sequenced sample was peripheral blood, taken in a trial of Ad26.COV2.S vaccine versus placebo. V and J are TRBV9 and TRBJ2-5, with D perhaps matching TRBD1 (6 bases). This clonotype was obtained from a person between 18 and 59 years old who received the Ad26.COV2.S COVID-19 vaccine or a placebo. CDR3 amino acids: CASSGLQGPQETQYF. DNA for the CDR3: TGTGCCAGCAGCGGATTACAGGGCCCCCAAGAGACCCAGTACTTC.